This entry is about one T cell receptor (beta chain). The antigen remains undetermined. This sample stems from a study of OX40 agonist ivuxolimab in advanced cancers. Regarding the study as a whole: Relative to CD4+, CD8+ T cells held more expanded clones on average. The study found among the lowest clonal expansion in partial responders at 0.1-3.0 mg/kg.

Assay used: immunoSEQ multiplex PCR; TCRdb lists only in-frame clones, some missing. The repertoire holds about 60,000 clones, 91% seen once, with 13% to 15% in the top ten. V dropped 4 bases and J dropped 6; count of bases not matched to a gene: 12. This CDR3 contains 16 residues. Per germline, CDR1 LNHDA and CDR2 SQIVND (reference sequence). The chain carries TRBV19 and TRBJ2-1; 7 nucleotides line up with TRBD1. The receptor's source is an adult with an advanced solid tumor such as melanoma, head and neck, liver or kidney cancer. The material sequenced was CD4+ or CD8+ T cells sorted from blood, taken in a trial of the OX40 agonist ivuxolimab. The CDR3 bases are TGTGCCAGTAGTACCGGAAACAGGGGCCGCCTCAATGAGCAGTTCTTC. Translated: CASSTGNRGRLNEQFF.